This entry is about one T cell receptor beta chain. This clone was detected only a few times. What antigen it recognizes has not been identified. No base qualities exist here, and no much larger clone lies one base off it. These data originate in a study of shared clonotypes between healthy human individuals (dated by TCRdb to the early 2020s). As for the study more broadly: Three men and a couple of women, aged 18 to 49 years, made up the cohort. Blood TCR repertoires of five healthy adults were deeply sequenced to estimate repertoire size and the extent of clonotype sharing between individuals. To increase sequencing depth and limit assay-specific biases, different laboratories used diverse techniques to prepare libraries and sequence TCR repertoires. Leukapheresis yielded between about 0.94 and 10 billion PBMCs per donor. Per donor, three plates each were used for CD4 naive and CD4 memory, two for CD8 naive, and one for CD8 memory. Beyond this particular receptor, the publication reports: Naive subsets generally had larger estimated clonotype richness than memory subsets. Sampling was limited to blood, and TCR repertoires in tissue likely differ from TCR repertoires in blood. Across a handful of donors, 4.5% to 6.5% of naive CD4, 3.5% of naive CD8, 2% to 2.5% of memory CD4, and roughly 0.41% of memory CD8 clonotypes were shared. Incomplete sequencing was indicated by rarefaction of sorted-subset datasets, despite the large sequencing depth. Clonotypes shared by all four sorted-subset donors showed higher generation probabilities than non-shared clonotypes. Because the study included a small number of donors, the genetic and exposure-history diversity represented was limited. Pairwise subsampling led to the expectation that sequencing depth would affect the degree of clonotype sharing among donors.

The donors were healthy, HIV-negative adults with no recently reported acute infections or vaccinations. All donors were Caucasian adults living in Nashville, Tennessee, USA. CD4+ T cells were enriched by magnetic negative selection; naive cells were then positively selected on CD45RA, and the negative fraction formed the memory subset. Blood was obtained by leukapheresis, after which PBMCs were separated by Ficoll-Histopaque density gradient centrifugation and cryopreserved in liquid nitrogen vapor phase. Purity and quantity of every magnetically sorted T cell population were checked by analytical flow cytometry. Genomic DNA was isolated from every sorted fraction and measured by UV absorbance on a Nanodrop 2000c. A distance of 14 bases separates the germline ends of V and J, which lose 0 bases and 2 bases respectively. CDR1 GTSNPN and CDR2 SVGIG were looked up in the germline V gene (reference sequence). The CDR3 measures 15 amino acids from cysteine to phenylalanine. Just CDR3 DNA is preserved here, 45 bases in frame from base 1.

TCR CDR3 regions were amplified from genomic DNA by multiplex PCR using the deep immunoSEQ assay. Genomic DNA extracted from each cell subset was distributed evenly over all wells of several immunoSEQ 96-well plates, and each plate served as one replicate. For sorted subsets, approximately 190 ng of genomic DNA, equivalent to around 29,000 T cell genomes, went into each replicate PCR. Purified libraries were measured with a Qubit 3.0 fluorometer, size-checked on a Bioanalyzer 2100, and measured again with the KAPA Library Quantification kit. Every immunoSEQ 96-well plate was sequenced on a dedicated single-read 150-cycle Illumina NextSeq 550 flow cell. As for how the authors treated the data: The immunoSEQ output contained only junctional sequences without quality scores, so filtering could not match that applied to full-length reads. Sequences were annotated with PyIR, a Python wrapper for IgBLAST v1.9, using IMGT germline references to assign V/J genes and CDR3. Reads with weak V/J assignments (E-value above 1e-6), missing CDR3, stop codons, out-of-frame junctions, or ambiguous translated residues were removed. A V3J clonotype was defined by an identical inferred V gene, J gene, and CDR3 amino acid sequence. To compute the percentage overlap between repertoires, the number of shared unique clonotypes was divided by the size of the smaller repertoire. Richness of each repertoire was evaluated using RTK rarefaction, the Chao1 estimator, and Recon v2.1 estimates of unobserved clonotypes. OLGA was used to compute generation probabilities for all TCRbeta clonotypes that the gDNA method yielded from a few donors. Sourced from immuneACCESS, this table was stored by TCRdb with only in-frame sequences that have V and J called. A share of the clones is absent; for the studies checked, an unresolved V gene accounts for under half, and the remainder has no known explanation. That table gives V, J and clone size, and the DNA gave D and trimming. This sample gives over a million clones in total; around four fifths of them show up just once. The top ten clones comprise 1.2% to 1.5% of the sample.

The sequence derives from a man aged 18 to 29 in good health. The sample taken for sequencing was memory CD4+ T cells sorted from blood. The cell subset or site label here, explained by the study, means: CD45RA-negative fraction. This chain is built from TRBV30 and TRBJ2-7, with TRBD2 as a weak D call on 5 bases. The nucleotide sequence is given as TGTGCCTGGAGTGTACGTCAAGGAGGCACCTACGAGCAGTACTTC. Its protein reads: CAWSVRQGGTYEQYF.